This TCR beta chain derives from a study of blood T cell repertoires in COVID-19. Study-level information: Samples representing acute and convalescent COVID-19 were sourced from the United States, Italy and Spain. The analysed material was cDNA or gDNA that came from T cells, B-cell-depleted T cells, or PBMCs.

This CDR3 region has 12 residues. Trimming cost V 5 bases and J 14 bases; bases outside gene matches: 14. From germline, CDR1 is GTSNPN and CDR2 SVGIG (reference sequence). Only a few counts were recorded for this clone. In the study's own analysis: Amplification of reference gene primers was used by the study to estimate nucleated cell counts. Using immunoSEQ multiplex PCR, the repertoire was profiled, and TCRdb retains in-frame clones only, with some absent. The DNA gave D and trimming, while V, J and clone size come from that table. The sample has approximately 200,000 clones, 65% to 90% seen once; the top ten hold around 7.2%.

Sequencing was done on a sample of peripheral blood. This TCR derives from a woman in her fifties or sixties with acute or convalescent COVID-19. The chain combines TRBV30 with TRBJ1-2; 7 bases agree with TRBD1. In nucleotides, the CDR3 is TGTGCCTGGGGTCGGACAGGACCACGGAAGACCTTC. Translation: CAWGRTGPRKTF.